One sample yielded the 8 T cell receptor beta chains listed below, sequenced in a study of spatial heterogeneity in lung cancer. TCRdb re-called the 5' RACE reads through MiXCR, storing one row per CDR3 protein. The table has approximately 24,000 distinct CDR3 sequences, approximately 4.7% seen once. Time point here: sample taken at primary tumor resection. The authors sequenced whole RNA from tumor, nontumor lung or frozen PBMC without sorting. This sample comprised PBMCs, obtained at surgery. These TCRs come from a male donor with early-stage non-small cell lung cancer.

This clonotype has a single count. A read error may explain this, as a much larger clone is one base away. This chain connects TRBV5-4 to TRBJ2-1; D is uncertain. The V end was cut by 4 bases, the J end by 9 bases, with 17 bases between. Germline lookup yields CDR1 SGHNT and CDR2 YYREEE (reference sequence). The CDR3 consists of 14 residues. CDR3 in DNA: TGTGCCAGCAGCGACCGCGAGCTCCCGCGTGAGCAGTTCTTC. The encoded protein is CASSDRELPREQFF. The full variable domain, with the rest looked up from reference TRBV5-4 and TRBJ2-1, is ETGVTQSPTHLIKTRGQQVTLRCSSQSGHNTVSWYQQALGQGPQFIFQYYREEENGRGNFPPRFSGLQFPNYSSELNVNALELDDSALYLCASSDRELPREQFFGPGTRLTVL.

The table lists this clonotype with many counts. The CDR3 region is CAISQPTSEQYF. In nucleotides, the CDR3 is TGTGCCATCTCCCAGCCCACCTCGGAGCAGTACTTC. The genes are TRBV10-3 and TRBJ2-7, with D unresolved. Germline V gene sequence: CDR1 ENHRY, CDR2 SYGVKD. V gave up 8 bases and J gave up 7 bases, with 15 bases separating them. The CDR3 contains 12 residues.

This clonotype showed up just a few times. For the CDR3, the DNA is TGCAGTGCTAGTTCTCGGCTAGGTCCGACCGGGGAGCTGTTTTTT. Amino acids: CSASSRLGPTGELFF. The gene calls are TRBV20-1 and TRBJ2-2; D is uncertain. Trimming removed 3 bases at V and 5 bases at J, with 16 bases between. This CDR3 spans 15 amino acids. Germline V lookup: CDR1 DFQATT, CDR2 SNEGSKA (reference sequence).

This clonotype was recorded many times. The chain combines TRBV7-9 with TRBJ2-5; no clear D gene. V lost 3 bases and J 5 bases, leaving 1 base between the germline ends. The CDR3 sequence is 10 residues long. Germline CDR1 SEHNR, CDR2 FQNEAQ (reference sequence). The CDR3, as DNA: TGTGCCAGCAGCTTTGAGACCCAGTACTTC. Its translation is CASSFETQYF.

A few counts support this clonotype. The chain couples TRBV5-1 to TRBJ2-3; 9 positions agree with TRBD2. Losses at the gene ends were 0 bases for V and 3 bases for J; bases not matched to a gene: 5. The germline CDR1 and CDR2 sequences are SGHRS and YFSETQ. This CDR3 comprises 16 residues. CDR3 sequence reads: CASSLVAGARTDTQYF. DNA for the CDR3: TGCGCCAGCAGCTTGGTAGCGGGGGCAAGGACAGATACGCAGTATTTT.

This clonotype occurred many times. J is TRBJ1-5 and V is TRBV20-1; D not resolved. The germline gives CDR1 DFQATT, CDR2 SNEGSKA (reference sequence). The CDR3 covers 15 residues. Trimming removed 3 bases at V and 0 bases at J, with 12 bases between. This CDR3 is CSASVEILSNQPQHF. CDR3 bases: TGCAGTGCTAGTGTGGAGATCCTTAGCAATCAGCCCCAGCATTTT.

This clonotype was seen repeatedly, ten times or more. This CDR3 reads CSVWTGGSNQPQHF. The CDR3 DNA reads as TGCAGCGTGTGGACCGGGGGTTCCAATCAGCCCCAGCATTTT. The chain couples TRBV29-1 to TRBJ1-5; the D gene is possibly TRBD1 (5 bases). The CDR3 runs to 14 residues. Trimming cost V 6 bases and J 3 bases, with 15 bases left between them. Per germline, CDR1 SQVTM and CDR2 ANQGSEA. Variable domain in full (rest from reference TRBV29-1 and TRBJ1-5): SAVISQKPSRDICQRGTSLTIQCQVDSQVTMMFWYRQQPGQSLTLIATANQGSEATYESGFVIDKFPISRPNLTFSTLTVSNMSPEDSSIYLCSVWTGGSNQPQHFGDGTRLSIL.

V usage is TRBV6-1 and J usage is TRBJ1-5; D gene uncertain. This CDR3 has 12 amino acids. The ends were cut back, 6 bases at V and 9 bases at J, with 12 bases in the middle. The germline CDR1 and CDR2 sequences are MNHNS and SASEGT. This CDR3 reads CASSGGGRPQHF. The CDR3 DNA sequence: TGTGCCAGCAGCGGTGGTGGAAGGCCCCAGCATTTT.